Given below is one TCR beta chain in context. Its specificity is unknown. Sequencing was performed with immunoSEQ multiplex PCR; in TCRdb, only in-frame clones are kept and a portion is missing. The repertoire includes 110,000 to 150,000 clones, approximately 92% of them detected once, and approximately 1.5% sits in the top ten. The CDR3 runs to 14 residues. V was shortened by 2 bases and J by 2 bases, with 7 bases between the two germline ends. The germline V gene has CDR1 MNHNS and CDR2 SASEGT. The record originates from a study of T cell responses to AZD1222 COVID-19 vaccine. Background on the study: Both about-4-week and about-12-week second-dose recipients were combined. Study-level results: Among the donors, most were white British and more were female, and clonal diversity was possibly underestimated. Reportedly, nearly half the spike-specific TCRs target unmutated variant regions. Only 5 or 6 people who got AZD1222 tested seropositive at baseline.

The rearrangement links TRBV6-1 to TRBJ1-5; D is undetermined. This sample comprised peripheral blood, obtained on day 0 of AZD1222 vaccination. The origin of this receptor is an adult in good health. CDR3 DNA: TGTGCCAGCAGTGAAAAAACAGGCAATCAGCCCCAGCATTTT. This translates into CASSEKTGNQPQHF.